A selection of T cell receptor beta chains follows, all from one sample in a study of radiotherapy plus CTLA-4 blockade in lung cancer. The data were produced by immunoSEQ multiplex PCR, yet TCRdb's version contains in-frame clones alone and is incomplete. The sample comprises 9,500 to 15,000 clones, about 86% of which are singletons, and less than 30% rests with the top ten. The sample consisted of peripheral blood, taken from a patient treated with radiotherapy plus ipilimumab. All receptors derive from a human donor with non-small cell lung cancer that progressed on radiotherapy plus ipilimumab. The CDR3 runs from the conserved cysteine through the conserved F or W. A D gene is named only where the DNA matches it firmly. For some rows the clone size is stated as once, few or many, or as a class when expanded; others skip it.

j_gene	d_gene	abundance	v_gene	CDR3aa	CDR3nt
TRBJ2-3	TRBD2	few	TRBV7-2	CASSKLAGVGDTQYF	TGTGCCAGCAGCAAACTAGCGGGGGTTGGGGATACGCAGTATTTT
TRBJ2-1	TRBD1	.	TRBV7-9	CASFGQGSSYNEQFF	TGTGCCAGCTTCGGACAGGGGAGCTCCTACAATGAGCAGTTCTTC
TRBJ2-2	.	.	TRBV11-2	CASSLPTAVGELFF	TGTGCCAGCAGCTTGCCTACGGCGGTCGGGGAGCTGTTTTTT
TRBJ1-1	.	.	TRBV2	CASKGERDTEAFF	TGTGCCAGCAAGGGGGAACGAGACACTGAAGCTTTCTTT
TRBJ2-3	.	.	TRBV7-3	CASSLDGVSADTQYF	TGTGCCAGCAGCCTCGACGGGGTCTCGGCAGATACGCAGTATTTT
TRBJ2-6	.	.	TRBV19	CASSIVGANVLTF	TGTGCCAGTAGTATAGTCGGGGCCAACGTCCTGACTTTC
TRBJ2-2	.	.	TRBV10-1	CASSEKGTGELFF	TGCGCCAGCAGTGAAAAGGGCACCGGGGAGCTGTTTTTT
TRBJ1-4	.	few	TRBV14	CASSRLRGRDEKLFF	TGTGCCAGCAGCCGTCTGAGGGGTAGAGATGAAAAACTGTTTTTT
TRBJ1-5	TRBD1	once	TRBV5-1	CASSLGVQGAMPQHF	TGCGCCAGCAGCTTGGGGGTACAGGGGGCTATGCCCCAGCATTTT
TRBJ2-3	TRBD2	once	TRBV16	CASSQMSGGGLSTQYF	TGTGCCAGCAGCCAAATGAGTGGCGGGGGTTTGAGTACGCAGTATTTT
TRBJ1-1	.	.	TRBV27	CASRPGGVMNTEAFF	TGTGCCAGCAGGCCGGGTGGGGTAATGAACACTGAAGCTTTCTTT
TRBJ2-3	.	.	TRBV7-8	CASSFADTQYF	TGTGCCAGCAGCTTTGCAGATACGCAGTATTTT
TRBJ2-3	.	once	TRBV5-5	CASSLMTVSDTQYF	TGTGCCAGCAGCTTAATGACCGTTTCAGATACGCAGTATTTT
TRBJ2-7	.	.	TRBV28	CASSYRSYEQYF	TGTGCCAGCAGTTACAGGTCCTACGAGCAGTACTTC
TRBJ1-1	.	.	TRBV5-1	CASSLEGHSNTEAFF	TGCGCCAGCAGCTTGGAAGGGCACTCGAACACTGAAGCTTTCTTT
TRBJ2-7	TRBD1	.	TRBV7-2	CASSPTLPGGRIYEQYF	TGTGCCAGCAGCCCCACCCTACCAGGGGGCAGAATCTACGAGCAGTACTTC
TRBJ1-5	.	.	TRBV19	CASKTGSSNQPQHF	TGTGCCAGTAAGACAGGTTCCAGCAATCAGCCCCAGCATTTT
TRBJ2-7	.	.	TRBV5-6	CASSLGGPREQYF	TGTGCCAGCAGCTTGGGGGGGCCCCGCGAGCAGTACTTC
TRBJ1-1	.	.	TRBV5-7	CASSLNLVWGGNTEAFF	TGTGCCAGCAGCTTGAACCTCGTCTGGGGGGGGAACACTGAAGCTTTCTTT
TRBJ2-1	TRBD2	.	TRBV13	CASTWAGGLGEQFF	TGTGCCAGCACCTGGGCGGGGGGCCTGGGTGAGCAGTTCTTC
TRBJ1-2	TRBD1	.	TRBV10-1	CASSPGQGYGYTF	TGCGCCAGCAGTCCGGGACAGGGCTATGGCTACACCTTC
TRBJ2-2	.	.	TRBV5-1	CASATTGENGELFF	TGCGCCAGCGCAACGACAGGAGAGAACGGGGAGCTGTTTTTT
TRBJ1-1	.	.	TRBV10-2	CASSEQVRTEAFF	TGCGCCAGCAGTGAGCAGGTTAGGACTGAAGCTTTCTTT
TRBJ1-4	TRBD1	.	TRBV11-2	CASSLGSVTGGEKLFF	TGTGCCAGCAGCTTAGGTTCCGTGACAGGGGGTGAAAAACTGTTTTTT
TRBJ2-7	TRBD1	.	TRBV6-6	CASSPRQGNVYEQYF	TGTGCCAGCAGTCCCCGACAGGGTAACGTATACGAGCAGTACTTC
TRBJ2-5	.	.	TRBV9	CGQGGETQYF	TGTGGACAGGGAGGCGAGACCCAGTACTTC